What follows are 9 T cell receptor beta chains derived from one specimen sequenced in a study of T cell repertoires in cytomegalovirus infection. TCRdb re-derived calls from the reads in MiXCR, one entry per CDR3 protein. The table lists a few hundred thousand distinct CDR3 sequences, roughly 17% of them singletons. Input material: PBMCs. The receptors derive from a human donor in good health (CMV status not recorded). Some clones in this sample may be carry-over from other donors' samples.

A few counts support this clonotype. The chain joins TRBV18 to TRBJ1-5; D remains ambiguous. This CDR3 comprises 15 residues. The germline V gene encodes CDR1 KGHSH and CDR2 LQKENI. V lost 3 bases and J 0 bases, leaving 9 bases between the germline ends. The CDR3 DNA reads as TGTGCCAGCTCACCGCAGGATTCTAGCAATCAGCCCCAGCATTTT. Its translation: CASSPQDSSNQPQHF. Variable domain in full (rest from reference TRBV18 and TRBJ1-5): NAGVMQNPRHLVRRRGQEARLRCSPMKGHSHVYWYRQLPEEGLKFMVYLQKENIIDESGMPKERFSAEFPKEGPSILRIQQVVRGDSAAYFCASSPQDSSNQPQHFGDGTRLSIL.

This clonotype was detected ten times or more. The genes are TRBV7-3 and TRBJ2-7; 8 nucleotides align to TRBD1. The CDR3 is made up of 15 amino acids. Germline loops: CDR1 SGHTA, CDR2 FQGTGA. V lost 2 bases and J lost 4; bases outside the gene matches: 7. CDR3 loop: CASSLSGGAGYEQYF. The CDR3 DNA is TGTGCCAGCAGCTTATCAGGGGGCGCAGGGTACGAGCAGTACTTC.

The gene calls are TRBV19 and TRBJ1-5; D ambiguous. Trimming removed 5 bases at V and 0 bases at J, with 8 bases between. This CDR3 region has 14 residues. Germline values: CDR1 LNHDA, CDR2 SQIVND (reference sequence). Here the CDR3 reads CASSASLSNQPQHF. The CDR3 DNA reads as TGTGCCAGTAGTGCCAGCCTTAGCAATCAGCCCCAGCATTTT.

This clonotype has at least ten counts. The V call is TRBV20-1, the J call TRBJ1-1, with D unresolved. Deletions cut 3 bases from V and 0 bases from J, with 8 bases between. The CDR3 is 13 residues long. In germline, CDR1 is DFQATT, CDR2 SNEGSKA (reference sequence). In nucleotides, the CDR3 is TGCAGTGCTAGTAACAGCATGAACACTGAAGCTTTCTTT. This encodes CSASNSMNTEAFF.

The CDR3: CSANRAGRYNEQFF. For the CDR3, the DNA is TGCAGTGCTAATAGGGCAGGGCGCTACAATGAGCAGTTCTTC. This chain connects TRBV20-1 to TRBJ2-1; TRBD1 is a possible D gene (5 bases). V was cut by 4 bases and J by 3 bases, with 13 bases left in between. CDR1 DFQATT and CDR2 SNEGSKA come from the germline V gene (reference sequence). This CDR3 has 14 residues.

The V call is TRBV5-5, the J call TRBJ2-7; 9 positions match TRBD1. The CDR3 is made up of 14 amino acids. The J segment lost 7 bases and the V segment lost 0 bases, leaving 5 bases of the junction unmatched. The V gene's germline CDR1 is SGHKS and CDR2 YYEKEE (reference sequence). For the CDR3, the DNA is TGTGCCAGCAGCTTGGAGGGACAGGGTATGGAGCAGTACTTC. Translated, it gives CASSLEGQGMEQYF.

Only a few counts were recorded for this clonotype. V gene TRBV15 combines with J gene TRBJ2-3; 7 bases are a match to TRBD2. Trimming took 2 bases from V and 0 from J; bases not matched to a gene: 2. The CDR3 runs 15 residues. The germline CDR1 and CDR2 sequences are LNHNV and YYDKDF (reference sequence). CDR3 DNA: TGTGCCACCAGCAGATCGCGGGGGAGCACAGATACGCAGTATTTT. Translation gives CATSRSRGSTDTQYF.

In this sample, this clonotype turned up many times. The chain is built from TRBV7-2 and TRBJ2-1; D unclear. CDR1 SGHTA and CDR2 FQGNSA come from the germline V gene. V was trimmed by 1 base and J by 1 base, leaving 8 bases between them. The CDR3 is 15 residues long. DNA of the CDR3: TGTGCCAGCAGCTTAGGAGATCAGTCCTACAATGAGCAGTTCTTC. Encoded protein: CASSLGDQSYNEQFF.

The V gene is TRBV7-6, the J gene TRBJ2-5, with 7 bases fitting TRBD2. This CDR3 is 15 amino acids long. V was clipped by 3 bases and J by 1 base; unmatched bases: 5. In germline, CDR1 is SGHVS, CDR2 FNYEAQ. The CDR3 protein is CASSFGSGVQETQYF. CDR3 sequence (DNA): TGTGCCAGCAGCTTCGGGAGCGGGGTCCAAGAGACCCAGTACTTC.